This is a list of T cell receptor beta chains from one sample in a study of blood T cell repertoires in COVID-19. Profiling relied on immunoSEQ multiplex PCR, and the TCRdb table lists in-frame clones only, not all of them. The repertoire holds tens of thousands of clones, with approximately 80% as singletons. Material for sequencing was peripheral blood. The receptors were gathered from a woman in her forties or fifties with acute or convalescent COVID-19. Each CDR3 is given with its conserved first and last residue. Fields, in order: CDR3 length, D gene, J gene, clone size, V gene, CDR3 DNA, CDR3 protein. A D gene is named only where the DNA matches it firmly. Clone size, where shown, is once, few, many, or a class for clones that have expanded.

len: 13
d_gene: TRBD1
j_gene: TRBJ2-1
abundance: once
v_gene: TRBV6-4
CDR3nt: TGTGCCAGCAGTGAGCTGACAGGGGATGAGCAGTTCTTC
CDR3aa: CASSELTGDEQFF

len: 13
d_gene: -
j_gene: TRBJ2-7
abundance: -
v_gene: TRBV14
CDR3nt: TGTGCCAGCAGCCGCTACTCTTCCTACGAGCAGTACTTC
CDR3aa: CASSRYSSYEQYF

len: 15
d_gene: -
j_gene: TRBJ2-1
abundance: few
v_gene: TRBV6-2/TRBV6-3
CDR3nt: TGTGCCAGCAGTTACTCGACCTTGGACAGCAATGAGCAGTTCTTC
CDR3aa: CASSYSTLDSNEQFF

len: 15
d_gene: -
j_gene: TRBJ1-4
abundance: -
v_gene: TRBV19
CDR3nt: TGTGCCAGTAGTCCGTCTCGAAGCCCTAATGAAAAACTGTTTTTT
CDR3aa: CASSPSRSPNEKLFF

len: 12
d_gene: -
j_gene: TRBJ2-2
abundance: -
v_gene: TRBV6-2/TRBV6-3
CDR3nt: TGTGCCAGCAGTTTGACTTGGCGGGAGCTGTTTTTT
CDR3aa: CASSLTWRELFF

len: 16
d_gene: TRBD2
j_gene: TRBJ2-1
abundance: -
v_gene: TRBV4-3
CDR3nt: TGCGCCAGCAGCCAAGATCCACGGGGGGCCTACAATGAGCAGTTCTTC
CDR3aa: CASSQDPRGAYNEQFF

len: 13
d_gene: TRBD1
j_gene: TRBJ1-1
abundance: -
v_gene: TRBV2
CDR3nt: TGTGCCAGCACCCGGGACAGAGGCACTGAAGCTTTCTTT
CDR3aa: CASTRDRGTEAFF

len: 14
d_gene: TRBD1
j_gene: TRBJ2-3
abundance: -
v_gene: TRBV19
CDR3nt: TGTGCCAGTAGTCGGACAGGGAGCCTAGATACGCAGTATTTT
CDR3aa: CASSRTGSLDTQYF

len: 13
d_gene: -
j_gene: TRBJ1-5
abundance: -
v_gene: TRBV10-2
CDR3nt: TGCGCCAGCAGTAGACAGCCCAATCAGCCCCAGCATTTT
CDR3aa: CASSRQPNQPQHF

len: 15
d_gene: -
j_gene: TRBJ1-5
abundance: few
v_gene: TRBV7-3
CDR3nt: TGTGCCAGCAGCCCCCCCGAGACAATGGGTCAGCCCCAGCATTTT
CDR3aa: CASSPPETMGQPQHF

len: 14
d_gene: TRBD1
j_gene: TRBJ2-7
abundance: -
v_gene: TRBV19
CDR3nt: TGTGCCAGTAGTATCCAGGGGGCAGGCGACGAGCAGTACTTC
CDR3aa: CASSIQGAGDEQYF

len: 13
d_gene: -
j_gene: TRBJ1-1
abundance: -
v_gene: TRBV2
CDR3nt: TGTGCCAGCAGTTTACAGGGTGTCACTGAAGCTTTCTTT
CDR3aa: CASSLQGVTEAFF

len: 14
d_gene: -
j_gene: TRBJ2-7
abundance: once
v_gene: TRBV11-2
CDR3nt: TGTGCCAGCAGCTTAAGCGGTTTATCCTACGAGCAGTACTTC
CDR3aa: CASSLSGLSYEQYF

len: 14
d_gene: TRBD1
j_gene: TRBJ2-4
abundance: -
v_gene: TRBV28
CDR3nt: TGTGCCAGCAGTCCAGGGACAGGGGAGAACATTCAGTACTTC
CDR3aa: CASSPGTGENIQYF

len: 14
d_gene: -
j_gene: TRBJ1-1
abundance: -
v_gene: TRBV5-4
CDR3nt: TGTGCCAGCAGCCCTCGGGGGGAGAACACTGAAGCTTTCTTT
CDR3aa: CASSPRGENTEAFF

len: 12
d_gene: -
j_gene: TRBJ2-3
abundance: -
v_gene: TRBV5-8
CDR3nt: TGTGCCAGCAGCCTTTCCACAGATACGCAGTATTTT
CDR3aa: CASSLSTDTQYF

len: 15
d_gene: TRBD1
j_gene: TRBJ2-2
abundance: -
v_gene: TRBV6-5
CDR3nt: TGTGCCAGCAGTTACTCACAGGGGTTAAGGAGGGAGCTGTTTTTT
CDR3aa: CASSYSQGLRRELFF

len: 13
d_gene: -
j_gene: TRBJ2-3
abundance: -
v_gene: TRBV9
CDR3nt: TGTGCCAGCAGCCCCAATTTAGCATCTACGCAGTATTTT
CDR3aa: CASSPNLASTQYF